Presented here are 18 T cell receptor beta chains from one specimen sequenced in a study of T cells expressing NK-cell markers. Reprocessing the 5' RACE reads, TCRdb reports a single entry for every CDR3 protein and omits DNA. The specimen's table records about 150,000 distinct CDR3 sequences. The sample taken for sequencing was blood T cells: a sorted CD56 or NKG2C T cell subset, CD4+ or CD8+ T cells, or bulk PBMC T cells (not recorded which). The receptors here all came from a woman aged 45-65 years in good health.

The CDR3 sequence: CASSDPGDDYGYTF. The V gene is TRBV5-1, the J gene TRBJ1-2; TCRdb outputs TRBD1, but without DNA this stays unchecked. There are 14 residues in the CDR3. The germline gives CDR1 SGHRS, CDR2 YFSETQ.

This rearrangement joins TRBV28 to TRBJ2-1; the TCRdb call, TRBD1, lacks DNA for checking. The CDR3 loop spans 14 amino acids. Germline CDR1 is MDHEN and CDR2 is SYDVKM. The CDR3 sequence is CASIPGQGRYEQFF.

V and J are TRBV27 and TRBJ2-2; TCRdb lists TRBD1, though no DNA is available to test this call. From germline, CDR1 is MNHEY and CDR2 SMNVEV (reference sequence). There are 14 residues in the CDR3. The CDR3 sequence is CASRLGALVGELFF.

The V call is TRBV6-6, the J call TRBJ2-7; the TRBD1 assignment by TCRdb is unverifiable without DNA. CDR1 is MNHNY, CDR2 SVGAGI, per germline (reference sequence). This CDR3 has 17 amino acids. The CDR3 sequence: CASSYQDRGLIYYEQYF.

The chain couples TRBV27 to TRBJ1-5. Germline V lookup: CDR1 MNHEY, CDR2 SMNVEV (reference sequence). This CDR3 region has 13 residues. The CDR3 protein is CASSWAANQPQHF.

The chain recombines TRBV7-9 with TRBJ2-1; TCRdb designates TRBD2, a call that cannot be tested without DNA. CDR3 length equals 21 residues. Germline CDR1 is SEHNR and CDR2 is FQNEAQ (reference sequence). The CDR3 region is CASSELGLGQTSGRPYNEQFF.

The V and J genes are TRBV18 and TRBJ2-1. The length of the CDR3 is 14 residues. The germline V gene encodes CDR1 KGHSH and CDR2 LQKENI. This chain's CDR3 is CASSPSQDYNEQFF.

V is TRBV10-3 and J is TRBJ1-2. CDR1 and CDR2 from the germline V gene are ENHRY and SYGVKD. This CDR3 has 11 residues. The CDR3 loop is CAISDIYGYTF.

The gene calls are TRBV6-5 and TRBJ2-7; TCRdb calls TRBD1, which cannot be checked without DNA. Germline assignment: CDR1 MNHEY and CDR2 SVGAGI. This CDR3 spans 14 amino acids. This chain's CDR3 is CASRSDSANLEQYF.

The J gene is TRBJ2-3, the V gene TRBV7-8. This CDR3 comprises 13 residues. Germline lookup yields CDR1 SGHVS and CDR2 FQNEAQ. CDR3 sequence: CACSTDGTDTQYF.

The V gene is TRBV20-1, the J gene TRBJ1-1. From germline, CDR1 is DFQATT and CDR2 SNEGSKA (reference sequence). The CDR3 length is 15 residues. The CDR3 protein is CSAPPMGWGGTEAFF.

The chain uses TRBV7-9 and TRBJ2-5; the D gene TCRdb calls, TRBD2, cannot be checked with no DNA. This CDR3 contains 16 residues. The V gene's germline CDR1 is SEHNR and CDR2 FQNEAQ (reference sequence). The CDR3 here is CASRHGTSGREETQYF.

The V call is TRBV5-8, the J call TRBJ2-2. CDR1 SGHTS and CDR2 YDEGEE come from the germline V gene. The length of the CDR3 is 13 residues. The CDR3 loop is CASSLARLGELFF. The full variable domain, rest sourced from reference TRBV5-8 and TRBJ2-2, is EAGVTQSPTHLIKTRGQQATLRCSPISGHTSVYWYQQALGLGLQFLLWYDEGEERNRGNFPPRFSGRQFPNYSSELNVNALELEDSALYLCASSLARLGELFFGEGSRLTVL.

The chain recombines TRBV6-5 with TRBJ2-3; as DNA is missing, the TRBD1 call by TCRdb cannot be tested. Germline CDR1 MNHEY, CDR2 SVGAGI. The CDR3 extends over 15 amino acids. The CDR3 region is CASSYDQGRTDTQYF.

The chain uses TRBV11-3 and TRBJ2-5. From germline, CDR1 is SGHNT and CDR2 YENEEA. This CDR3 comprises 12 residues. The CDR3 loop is CASSPMEETQYF.

CDR3 amino acids: CASSPRQLQETQYF. This chain uses TRBV28 with TRBJ2-5; TCRdb selects TRBD1, and the lack of DNA leaves this call unchecked. CDR1 MDHEN and CDR2 SYDVKM come from the germline V gene. The length of the CDR3 is 14 residues.

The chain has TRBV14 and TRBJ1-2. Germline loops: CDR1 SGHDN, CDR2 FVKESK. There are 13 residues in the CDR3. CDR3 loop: CASSRTVNYGYTF. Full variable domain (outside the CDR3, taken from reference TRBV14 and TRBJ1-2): EAGVTQFPSHSVIEKGQTVTLRCDPISGHDNLYWYRRVMGKEIKFLLHFVKESKQDESGMPNNRFLAERTGGTYSTLKVQPAELEDSGVYFCASSRTVNYGYTFGSGTRLTVV.

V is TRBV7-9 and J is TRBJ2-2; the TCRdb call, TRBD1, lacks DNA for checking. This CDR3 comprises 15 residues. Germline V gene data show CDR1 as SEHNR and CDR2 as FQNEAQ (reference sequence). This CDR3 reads CASSSGTGAVGELFF.